Shown below are 25 T cell receptor beta chains from a single sample sequenced in a study of T cell clonotyping in hematopoietic cell transplantation. Data came from immunoSEQ multiplex PCR; TCRdb stores just in-frame clones and leaves some out. Among roughly 4,600 clones, about 96% were seen once, and the ten largest hold just over 2.5%. Sample: PBMCs, taken 100 days after allogeneic stem cell transplant. The receptors originated from a male patient between 35 and 55 years old who had an allogeneic stem cell transplant from a related donor, so the T cells may come from the graft donor. Some clones in this sample may be carry-over from other donors' samples.

This chain links TRBV7-6 with TRBJ2-3; tentatively, D is TRBD2 (5 bases). Trimming shortened V by 8 bases and J by 0 bases, and 6 bases separated the two germline ends. The CDR3 sequence is 12 residues long. Germline CDR1 reads SGHVS; CDR2 reads FNYEAQ. This CDR3 is CASRGSTDTQYF. The CDR3 nucleotides read TGTGCCAGCCGGGGAAGCACAGATACGCAGTATTTT. The whole variable domain, remainder taken from reference TRBV7-6 and TRBJ2-3, is GAGVSQSPRYKVTKRGQDVALRCDPISGHVSLYWYRQALGQGPEFLTYFNYEAQQDKSGLPNDRFSAERPEGSISTLTIQRTEQRDSAMYRCASRGSTDTQYFGPGTRLTVL.

The chain couples TRBV28 to TRBJ2-3, with TRBD2 matching 8 bases. Germline CDR1 MDHEN, CDR2 SYDVKM. V shed 3 bases and J 3 bases; nucleotides not matched to a gene: 8. The CDR3 is 16 residues long. The CDR3 DNA sequence: TGTGCCAGCAGTTTTCCCCGCCCGGGGGGGACAGATACGCAGTATTTT. It specifies CASSFPRPGGTDTQYF.

The V gene is TRBV2, the J gene TRBJ1-5, with D hard to call. The CDR3 is 16 amino acids. Germline V gene sequence: CDR1 SNHLY, CDR2 FYNNEI. The V end lost 0 bases, the J end lost 3 bases, and 12 bases lay between the germline ends. The CDR3 loop reads CASSEALRGFNQPQHF. The CDR3 DNA follows: TGTGCCAGCAGTGAAGCGCTTCGGGGTTTCAATCAGCCCCAGCATTTT.

This rearrangement joins TRBV27 to TRBJ1-1, with TRBD1 matching 7 bases. The ends lost 0 bases at V and 9 bases at J; junction bases unmatched: 4. From germline, CDR1 is MNHEY and CDR2 SMNVEV (reference sequence). The CDR3 contains 13 residues. The CDR3 DNA reads as TGTGCCAGCAGTTTATCAGGGGGCGGGAAAGCTTTCTTT. Its protein is CASSLSGGGKAFF.

The J gene is TRBJ2-7, the V gene TRBV7-9, with a tentative D call TRBD2 (6 bases). The germline V gene encodes CDR1 SEHNR and CDR2 FQNEAQ (reference sequence). The length of the CDR3 is 14 residues. With 3 bases removed from V and 2 bases from J, the gap between germline ends came to 11 bases. In DNA form, the CDR3 reads TGTGCCAGCAGCTTGCAGACTAGTACCTACGAGCAGTACTTC. Amino acid sequence: CASSLQTSTYEQYF. Based on the CDR3 plus reference TRBV7-9 and TRBJ2-7, the full variable domain is DTGVSQNPRHKITKRGQNVTFRCDPISEHNRLYWYRQTLGQGPEFLTYFQNEAQLEKSRLLSDRFSAERPKGSFSTLEIQRTEQGDSAMYLCASSLQTSTYEQYFGPGTRLTVT.

The chain employs TRBV23-1 and TRBJ1-4; no reliable D call. Being an ORF, TRBV23-1 has a function that is uncertain. V was shortened by 6 bases and J by 5 bases, with 13 bases between the two germline ends. The CDR3 extends over 14 amino acids. The CDR3 DNA is TGCGCCAGCAGCTACTCAAGGCGGAATGAAAAACTGTTTTTT. Its protein product is CASSYSRRNEKLFF.

This chain uses TRBV19 with TRBJ2-2; no firm D call. With 1 base removed from V and 4 bases from J, the gap between germline ends came to 4 bases. The germline CDR1 and CDR2 sequences are LNHDA and SQIVND (reference sequence). This CDR3 is built from 13 residues. The CDR3 here is CASSIVGTGELFF. The DNA for the CDR3 is TGTGCCAGTAGTATAGTGGGCACCGGGGAGCTGTTTTTT.

This rearrangement joins TRBV27 to TRBJ1-4; D is unresolved. This CDR3 region has 15 residues. V was trimmed by 2 bases and J by 5 bases, leaving 12 bases between them. Germline CDR1 and CDR2: MNHEY and SMNVEV (reference sequence). The CDR3 is CASSLTSPKNEKLFF. In nucleotides, the CDR3 is TGTGCCAGCAGTTTAACGAGTCCCAAGAATGAAAAACTGTTTTTT.

The chain couples TRBV10-3 to TRBJ2-7; maybe TRBD2 (7 bases). From germline, CDR1 is ENHRY and CDR2 SYGVKD. The ends were cut back, 8 bases at V and 3 bases at J, with 20 bases in the middle. CDR3 length: 15 residues. As DNA, the CDR3 is TGTGCCATCCCTCTAGGGCGGGGGCTCCGCTACGAGCAGTACTTC. Translation: CAIPLGRGLRYEQYF.

The chain has TRBV4-1 and TRBJ1-5, with D tentatively TRBD1 (5 bases). Trimming pared 0 bases from V and 3 bases from J, leaving 12 bases between. Looked up from germline, CDR1 is MGHRA and CDR2 is YSYEKL. The CDR3 covers 16 residues. The CDR3: CASSQDLGGFNQPQHF. The CDR3 DNA reads as TGCGCCAGCAGCCAAGATCTGGGGGGGTTCAATCAGCCCCAGCATTTT.

The chain links TRBV6-6 to TRBJ2-7, with TRBD2 identical over 8 bases. Germline V lookup: CDR1 MNHNY, CDR2 SVGAGI (reference sequence). This CDR3 spans 15 amino acids. V gave up 5 bases and J gave up 3 bases; unmatched junction bases: 9. CDR3 nucleotide sequence: TGTGCCAGCAGTGGAAGAGCGGGAGTAGTCTACGAGCAGTACTTC. Translation: CASSGRAGVVYEQYF.

V is TRBV19 and J is TRBJ1-2; TRBD1 is a possible D gene (5 bases). The length of the CDR3 is 16 residues. V was pared by 5 bases and J by 0 bases, with 16 bases between. Germline assignment: CDR1 LNHDA and CDR2 SQIVND (reference sequence). CDR3 sequence: CASSLHSTAPNYGYTF. CDR3 coding DNA: TGTGCCAGTAGTCTCCATTCGACAGCTCCTAACTATGGCTACACCTTC.

J is TRBJ2-7 and V is TRBV4-1; D ambiguous. Trimming stripped 1 base from V and 4 bases from J, with 17 bases between. The CDR3 has 16 amino acids. Germline lookup yields CDR1 MGHRA and CDR2 YSYEKL. This CDR3 is CASSQAFSGEGYEQYF. The CDR3 nucleotides read TGCGCCAGCAGCCAAGCCTTTTCTGGCGAAGGTTACGAGCAGTACTTC.

The CDR3: CASSPTGVQGSGEQYF. As DNA, the CDR3 is TGCGCCAGCAGCCCGACTGGGGTACAGGGTTCAGGCGAGCAGTACTTC. The chain couples TRBV5-1 to TRBJ2-7, with a weak D call TRBD1 (6 bases). Trimming removed 4 bases at V and 6 bases at J, with 23 bases between. From germline, CDR1 is SGHRS and CDR2 YFSETQ. The CDR3 is 16 residues long.

The gene calls are TRBV27 and TRBJ2-7, with D possibly being TRBD2 (5 bases). This CDR3 contains 14 residues. Trimming shortened V by 2 bases and J by 4 bases, and 12 bases separated the two germline ends. The germline V gene encodes CDR1 MNHEY and CDR2 SMNVEV (reference sequence). The CDR3 DNA reads TGTGCCAGCAGTTTAGACACGGAGGCGTACGAGCAGTACTTC. It specifies CASSLDTEAYEQYF.

This CDR3 is CASRGELARGETQYF. CDR3 bases: TGTGCCAGCAGGGGGGAGCTAGCGCGAGGTGAGACCCAGTACTTC. The chain uses TRBV2 and TRBJ2-5; possibly TRBD2 for D (6 bases). Trimming pared 6 bases from V and 5 bases from J, leaving 19 bases between. The CDR3 length is 15 residues. Germline CDR1 is SNHLY and CDR2 is FYNNEI.

The chain carries TRBV27 and TRBJ1-2, with a possible D match to TRBD1 (5 bases). Germline lookup yields CDR1 MNHEY and CDR2 SMNVEV (reference sequence). This CDR3 has 16 amino acids. Trimming stripped 4 bases from V and 3 bases from J, with 18 bases between. The CDR3 coding sequence is TGTGCCAGCAGTTCCGCCTCGAGTGCGGGGGACTATGGCTACACCTTC. This sequence encodes CASSSASSAGDYGYTF.

The chain links TRBV29-1 to TRBJ1-4; D gene uncertain. Trimming cost V 6 bases and J 5 bases, with 13 bases left between them. The CDR3 sequence is 13 residues long. Germline V lookup: CDR1 SQVTM, CDR2 ANQGSEA. The CDR3 region is CSVGREMNEKLFF. The CDR3 nucleotides read TGCAGCGTCGGACGGGAGATGAATGAAAAACTGTTTTTT.

The chain combines TRBV27 with TRBJ1-5, with a weak D call TRBD1 (6 bases). Trimming pared 2 bases from V and 2 bases from J, leaving 13 bases between. The CDR3 consists of 16 residues. From germline, CDR1 is MNHEY and CDR2 SMNVEV (reference sequence). The CDR3 here is CASSLRPGDGNQPQHF. The CDR3 bases are TGTGCCAGCAGTTTAAGGCCAGGGGATGGCAATCAGCCCCAGCATTTT.

This clone was picked up one time. The chain employs TRBV7-3 and TRBJ1-1, with a possible D match to TRBD1 (5 bases). The V end was cut by 2 bases, the J end by 5 bases, with 12 bases between. This CDR3 spans 14 amino acids. Per germline, CDR1 SGHTA and CDR2 FQGTGA. The CDR3 region is CASSLRGEGTEAFF. Written as DNA, the CDR3 is TGTGCCAGCAGCTTACGAGGGGAGGGGACTGAAGCTTTCTTT.

This chain uses TRBV11-2 with TRBJ2-3, with D possibly TRBD2 on 7 matching bases. V lost 5 bases and J 1 base, leaving 22 bases between the germline ends. The CDR3 has 18 residues. Germline values: CDR1 SGHAT, CDR2 FQNNGV. This CDR3 reads CASSQGLGGGQGTDTQYF. DNA for the CDR3: TGTGCCAGCAGCCAAGGCCTTGGGGGGGGGCAGGGCACAGATACGCAGTATTTT.

The chain employs TRBV28 and TRBJ2-7; D call uncertain. The CDR3 runs to 13 residues. V was pared by 4 bases and J by 9 bases, with 16 bases between. The V gene's germline CDR1 is MDHEN and CDR2 SYDVKM. This CDR3 reads CASSSPSYLGQYF. In DNA form, the CDR3 reads TGTGCCAGCAGTTCCCCTTCCTACCTCGGGCAGTACTTC.

This clone was detected once. CDR3: CASSRTGMATEAFF. The CDR3 nucleotides are TGTGCCAGCAGTCGGACAGGGATGGCCACTGAAGCTTTCTTT. The rearrangement uses TRBV6-5 and TRBJ1-1, with 8 bases matching TRBD1. Trimming at V came to 5 bases and at J to 4 bases, leaving 6 bases not matched to a gene. The CDR3 totals 14 residues. CDR1 MNHEY and CDR2 SVGAGI come from the germline V gene.

The rearrangement joins TRBV4-2 to TRBJ1-1, with D maybe TRBD1 (6 bases). Germline lookup yields CDR1 LGHNA and CDR2 YNFKEQ. CDR3 length: 13 amino acids. V shed 6 bases and J shed 1 base, with 9 bases lying between them. In nucleotides, the CDR3 is TGTGCCAGCAGGAAGACAGGGAACACTGAAGCTTTCTTT. This encodes CASRKTGNTEAFF.

The chain combines TRBV9 with TRBJ1-2, with a tentative D call TRBD1 (6 bases). CDR1 is SGDLS, CDR2 YYNGEE, per germline. The CDR3 is 17 residues long. Trimming removed 3 bases from V and 2 bases from J, with 20 bases in between. The CDR3 DNA reads as TGTGCCAGCAGCGCTATACAGGGAAATACTGCGAACTATGGCTACACCTTC. This gives the protein CASSAIQGNTANYGYTF.